This TCR beta chain was sequenced in a study of T-cell memory formation after mild COVID-19. In the study overall: TCR clusters mostly belonged to single donors. Study-wide points: Detection of some responders pre-infection suggested pre-existing cross-reactive memory T cells participated. Mostly located in CM and EM were contracting CD4+ clones, with contracting CD8+ clones located in EMRA. Clones contracting over day 15 to 85 were CD4/CD8 balanced, with later expanders leaning CD4+.

TCRdb ran MiXCR on the 5' RACE reads and lists one entry per CDR3 protein. This sample has 350,000 or so distinct CDR3 sequences, with around 21% found just once. V was trimmed by 1 base and J by 2 bases, leaving 3 bases between them. Germline CDR1 and CDR2: LGHNA and YSLEER. This CDR3 has 13 residues. This clonotype was observed at least ten times. Its antigen is still unknown. The clonotype comes from an adult woman who had mild COVID-19 (a few samples of this study predate the infection). Cell type and time point are not known. The rearrangement uses TRBV4-3 and TRBJ2-1; unclear D gene. Material: PBMCs or a T cell subset sorted from them (not recorded which). The CDR3: CASSQGPYNEQFF. The CDR3 DNA is TGCGCCAGCAGCCAAGGGCCCTACAATGAGCAGTTCTTC.